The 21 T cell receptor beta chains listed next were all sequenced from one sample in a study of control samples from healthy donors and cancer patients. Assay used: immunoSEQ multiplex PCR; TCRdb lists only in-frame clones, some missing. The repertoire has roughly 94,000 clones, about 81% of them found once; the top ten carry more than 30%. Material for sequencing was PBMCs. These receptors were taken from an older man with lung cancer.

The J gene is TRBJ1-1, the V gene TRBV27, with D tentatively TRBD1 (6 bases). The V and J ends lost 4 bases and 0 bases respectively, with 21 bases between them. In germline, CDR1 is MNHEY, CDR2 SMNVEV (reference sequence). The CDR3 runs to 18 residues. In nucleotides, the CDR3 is TGTGCCAGCAGTTCCTTTACAGGGCTTTCTAGGATGAACACTGAAGCTTTCTTT. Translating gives CASSSFTGLSRMNTEAFF.

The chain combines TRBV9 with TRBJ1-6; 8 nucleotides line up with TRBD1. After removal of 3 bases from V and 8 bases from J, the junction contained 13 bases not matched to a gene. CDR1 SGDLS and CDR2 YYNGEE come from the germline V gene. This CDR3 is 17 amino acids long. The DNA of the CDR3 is TGTGCCAGCAGCGGGGGACCAGGGGGCGGAGGTTATTCACCCCTCCACTTT. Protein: CASSGGPGGGGYSPLHF.

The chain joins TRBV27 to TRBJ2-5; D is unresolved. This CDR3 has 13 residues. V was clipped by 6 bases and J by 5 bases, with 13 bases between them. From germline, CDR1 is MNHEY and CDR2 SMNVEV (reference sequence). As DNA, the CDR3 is TGTGCCAGCAGGTCCGGGCCCCTCGAGACCCAGTACTTC. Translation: CASRSGPLETQYF.

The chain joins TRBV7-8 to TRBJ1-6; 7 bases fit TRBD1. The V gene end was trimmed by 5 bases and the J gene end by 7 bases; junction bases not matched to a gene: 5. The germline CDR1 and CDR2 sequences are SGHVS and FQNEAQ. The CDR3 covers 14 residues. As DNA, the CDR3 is TGTGCCAGCAGCACGGGACAGAACAATTCACCCCTCCACTTT. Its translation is CASSTGQNNSPLHF. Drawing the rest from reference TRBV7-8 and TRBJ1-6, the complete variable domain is GAGVSQSPRYKVAKRGQDVALRCDPISGHVSLFWYQQALGQGPEFLTYFQNEAQLDKSGLPSDRFFAERPEGSVSTLKIQRTQQEDSAVYLCASSTGQNNSPLHFGNGTRLTVT.

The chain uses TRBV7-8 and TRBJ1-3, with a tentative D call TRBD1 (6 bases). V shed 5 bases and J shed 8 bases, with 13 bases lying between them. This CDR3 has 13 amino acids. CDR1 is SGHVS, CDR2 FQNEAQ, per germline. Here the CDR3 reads CASSLVRGDTIYF. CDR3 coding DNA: TGTGCCAGCAGCCTGGTGAGGGGGGACACCATATATTTT.

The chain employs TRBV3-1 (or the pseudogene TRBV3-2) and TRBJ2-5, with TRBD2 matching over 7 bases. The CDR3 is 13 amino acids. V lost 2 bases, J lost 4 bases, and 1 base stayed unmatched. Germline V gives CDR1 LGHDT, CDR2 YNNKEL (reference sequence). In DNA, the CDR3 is TGTGCCAGCAGCCAATCGGGGGGAGAGACCCAGTACTTC. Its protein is CASSQSGGETQYF.

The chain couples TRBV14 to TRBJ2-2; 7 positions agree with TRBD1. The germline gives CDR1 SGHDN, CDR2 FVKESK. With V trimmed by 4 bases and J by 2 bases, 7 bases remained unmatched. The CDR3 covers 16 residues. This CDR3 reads CASSLQGFFNTGELFF. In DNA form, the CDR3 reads TGTGCCAGCAGCCTACAGGGGTTCTTTAACACCGGGGAGCTGTTTTTT.

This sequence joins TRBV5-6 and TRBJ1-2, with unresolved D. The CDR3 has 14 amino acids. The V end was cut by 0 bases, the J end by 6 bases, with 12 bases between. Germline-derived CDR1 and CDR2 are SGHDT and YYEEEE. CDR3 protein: CASSLDRGFDGYTF. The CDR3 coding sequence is TGTGCCAGCAGCTTGGACCGGGGTTTCGATGGCTACACCTTC.

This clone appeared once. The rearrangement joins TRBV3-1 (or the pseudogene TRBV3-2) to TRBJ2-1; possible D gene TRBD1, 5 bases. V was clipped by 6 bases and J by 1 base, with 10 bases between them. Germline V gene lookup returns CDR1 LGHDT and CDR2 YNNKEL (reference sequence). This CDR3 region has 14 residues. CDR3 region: CASRKGQSYNEQFF. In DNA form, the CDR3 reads TGTGCCAGCAGAAAGGGGCAATCCTACAATGAGCAGTTCTTC.

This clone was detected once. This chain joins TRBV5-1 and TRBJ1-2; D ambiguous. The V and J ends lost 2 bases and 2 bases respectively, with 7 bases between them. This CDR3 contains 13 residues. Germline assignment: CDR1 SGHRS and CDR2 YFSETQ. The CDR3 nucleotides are TGCGCCAGCAGCTTTGAGACAAACTATGGCTACACCTTC. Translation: CASSFETNYGYTF.

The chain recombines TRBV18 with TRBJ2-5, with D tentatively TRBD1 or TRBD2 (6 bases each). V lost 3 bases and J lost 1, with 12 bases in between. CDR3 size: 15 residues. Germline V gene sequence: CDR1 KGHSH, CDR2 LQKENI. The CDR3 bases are TGTGCCAGCTCACCGGTACAGGGACTCCAAGAGACCCAGTACTTC. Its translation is CASSPVQGLQETQYF.

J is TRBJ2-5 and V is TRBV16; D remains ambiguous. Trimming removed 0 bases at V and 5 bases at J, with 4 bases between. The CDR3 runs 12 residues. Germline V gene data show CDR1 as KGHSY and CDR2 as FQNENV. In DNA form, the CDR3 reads TGTGCCAGCAGCCAATCTCGGGAGACCCAGTACTTC. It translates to CASSQSRETQYF. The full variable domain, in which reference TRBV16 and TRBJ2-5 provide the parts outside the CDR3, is GEEVAQTPKHLVRGEGQKAKLYCAPIKGHSYVFWYQQVLKNEFKFLISFQNENVFDETGMPKERFSAKCLPNSPCSLEIQATKLEDSAVYFCASSQSRETQYFGPGTRLLVL.

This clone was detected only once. CDR3 region: CASSYSTGGEQYF. The CDR3 bases are TGTGCCAGCAGTTACTCGACGGGGGGCGAGCAGTACTTC. The V and J genes are TRBV6-5 and TRBJ2-7; the match to TRBD2 covers 7 bases. V lost 0 bases, J lost 6 bases, and 2 bases stayed unmatched. CDR3 length: 13 residues. Germline V lookup: CDR1 MNHEY, CDR2 SVGAGI.

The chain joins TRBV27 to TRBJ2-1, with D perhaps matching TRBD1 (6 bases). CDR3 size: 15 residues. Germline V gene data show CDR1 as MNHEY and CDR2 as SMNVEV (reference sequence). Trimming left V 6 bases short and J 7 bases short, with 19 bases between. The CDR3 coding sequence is TGTGCCAGCAGCCTACAGGGTATCGAGGATAATGAGCAGTTCTTC. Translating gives CASSLQGIEDNEQFF.

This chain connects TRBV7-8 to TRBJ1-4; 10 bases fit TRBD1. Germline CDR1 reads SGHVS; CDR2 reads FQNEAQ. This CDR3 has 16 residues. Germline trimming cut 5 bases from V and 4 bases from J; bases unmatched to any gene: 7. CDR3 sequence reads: CASSQTGGSVNEKLFF. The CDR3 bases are TGTGCCAGCAGCCAGACAGGGGGCTCAGTTAATGAAAAACTGTTTTTT.

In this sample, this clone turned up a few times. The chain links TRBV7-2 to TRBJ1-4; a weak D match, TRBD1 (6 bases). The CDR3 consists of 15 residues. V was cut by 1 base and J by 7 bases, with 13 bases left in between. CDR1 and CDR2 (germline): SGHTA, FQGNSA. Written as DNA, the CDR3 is TGTGCCAGCAGCTTAGTATCAGGGGTGGGTGAAAAACTGTTTTTT. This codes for CASSLVSGVGEKLFF.

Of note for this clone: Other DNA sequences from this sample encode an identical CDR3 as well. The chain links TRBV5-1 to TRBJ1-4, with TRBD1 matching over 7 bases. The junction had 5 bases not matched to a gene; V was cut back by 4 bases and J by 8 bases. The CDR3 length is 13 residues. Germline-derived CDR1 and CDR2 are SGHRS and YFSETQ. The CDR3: CASSAGTDEKLFF. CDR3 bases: TGCGCCAGCAGCGCCGGGACAGACGAAAAACTGTTTTTT. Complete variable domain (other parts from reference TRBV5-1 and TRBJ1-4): KAGVTQTPRYLIKTRGQQVTLSCSPISGHRSVSWYQQTPGQGLQFLFEYFSETQRNKGNFPGRFSGRQFSNSRSEMNVSTLELGDSALYLCASSAGTDEKLFFGSGTQLSVL.

CDR3 sequence reads: CASSFGTNAYSVQFF. The CDR3 region has the DNA TGTGCCAGCAGCTTCGGGACAAACGCCTATAGTGTGCAGTTCTTC. V and J are TRBV7-9 and TRBJ2-1, with D perhaps TRBD1 (6 bases). This CDR3 comprises 15 residues. Germline V gives CDR1 SEHNR, CDR2 FQNEAQ (reference sequence). The V and J ends lost 3 bases and 12 bases respectively, with 21 bases between them. The full variable domain, in which reference TRBV7-9 and TRBJ2-1 provide the parts outside the CDR3, is DTGVSQNPRHKITKRGQNVTFRCDPISEHNRLYWYRQTLGQGPEFLTYFQNEAQLEKSRLLSDRFSAERPKGSFSTLEIQRTEQGDSAMYLCASSFGTNAYSVQFFGPGTRLTVL.

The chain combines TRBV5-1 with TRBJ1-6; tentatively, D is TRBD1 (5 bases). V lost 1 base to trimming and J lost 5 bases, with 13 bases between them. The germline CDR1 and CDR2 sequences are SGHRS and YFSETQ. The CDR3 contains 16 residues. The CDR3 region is CASSLRGGRDNSPLHF. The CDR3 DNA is TGCGCCAGCAGCTTGCGTGGGGGACGCGATAATTCACCCCTCCACTTT.

CDR3 amino acids: CASSKEGMNTEAFF. The CDR3 DNA sequence: TGTGCCAGCTCAAAGGAGGGAATGAACACTGAAGCTTTCTTT. The V gene is TRBV18, the J gene TRBJ1-1; D remains unclear. The CDR3 has 14 amino acids. The V and J ends lost 5 bases and 0 bases respectively, with 10 bases between them. Looked up from germline, CDR1 is KGHSH and CDR2 is LQKENI.

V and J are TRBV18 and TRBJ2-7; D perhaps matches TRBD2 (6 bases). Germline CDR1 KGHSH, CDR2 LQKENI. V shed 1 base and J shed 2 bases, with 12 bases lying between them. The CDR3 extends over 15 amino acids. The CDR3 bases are TGTGCCAGCTCACCACGGTCTAGCGCAACCTACGAGCAGTACTTC. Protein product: CASSPRSSATYEQYF.